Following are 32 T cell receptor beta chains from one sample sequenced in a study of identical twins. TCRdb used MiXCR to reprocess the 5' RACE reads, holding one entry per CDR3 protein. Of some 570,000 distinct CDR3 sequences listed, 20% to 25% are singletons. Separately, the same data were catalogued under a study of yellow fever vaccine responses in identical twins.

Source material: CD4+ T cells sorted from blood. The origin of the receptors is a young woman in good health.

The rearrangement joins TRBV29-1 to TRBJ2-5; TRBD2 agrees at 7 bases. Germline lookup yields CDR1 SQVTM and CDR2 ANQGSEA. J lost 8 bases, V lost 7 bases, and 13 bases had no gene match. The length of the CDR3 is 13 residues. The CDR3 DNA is TGCAGCGGAGACGGGCCTAGCGGCCGAACCCAGTACTTC. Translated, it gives CSGDGPSGRTQYF.

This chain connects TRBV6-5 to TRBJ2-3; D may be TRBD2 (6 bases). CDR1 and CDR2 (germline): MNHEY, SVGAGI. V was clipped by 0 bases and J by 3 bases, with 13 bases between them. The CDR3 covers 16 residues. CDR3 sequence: CASSYSEGVGTDTQYF. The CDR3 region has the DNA TGTGCCAGCAGTTACTCGGAGGGAGTAGGGACAGATACGCAGTATTTT.

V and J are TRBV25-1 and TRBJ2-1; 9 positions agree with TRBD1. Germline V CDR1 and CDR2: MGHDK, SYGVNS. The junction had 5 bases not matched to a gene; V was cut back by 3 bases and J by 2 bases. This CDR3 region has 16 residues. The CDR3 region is CASSEAGTGPYNEQFF. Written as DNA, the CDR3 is TGTGCCAGCAGTGAGGCCGGGACAGGGCCCTACAATGAGCAGTTCTTC.

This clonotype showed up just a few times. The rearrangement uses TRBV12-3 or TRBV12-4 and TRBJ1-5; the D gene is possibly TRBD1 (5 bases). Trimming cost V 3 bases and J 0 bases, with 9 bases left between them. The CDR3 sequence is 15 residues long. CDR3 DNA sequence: TGTGCCAGCAGTTTCGCGGGGGTTAGCAATCAGCCCCAGCATTTT. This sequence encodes CASSFAGVSNQPQHF.

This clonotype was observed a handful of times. CDR3 residues: CASSLGTSGRGEQFF. Written as DNA, the CDR3 is TGTGCCAGCAGTTTAGGGACTAGCGGGAGGGGTGAGCAGTTCTTC. The chain employs TRBV12-3 or TRBV12-4 and TRBJ2-1; 15 bases fit TRBD2. The V and J ends lost 1 base and 9 bases, in that order; junction bases with no gene match: 1. The CDR3 covers 15 residues.

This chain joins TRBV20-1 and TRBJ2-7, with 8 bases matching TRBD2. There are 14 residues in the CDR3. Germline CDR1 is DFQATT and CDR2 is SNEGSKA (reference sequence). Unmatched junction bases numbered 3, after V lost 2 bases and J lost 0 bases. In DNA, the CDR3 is TGCAGTGCTAGATTTAGCGGGGCCTCCTACGAGCAGTACTTC. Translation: CSARFSGASYEQYF.

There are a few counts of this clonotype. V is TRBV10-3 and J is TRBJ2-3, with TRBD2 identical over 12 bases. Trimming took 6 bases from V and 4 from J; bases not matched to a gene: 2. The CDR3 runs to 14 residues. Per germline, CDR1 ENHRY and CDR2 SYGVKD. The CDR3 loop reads CAIRGLAGPDTQYF. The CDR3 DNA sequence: TGTGCCATCAGAGGACTAGCGGGACCAGATACGCAGTATTTT.

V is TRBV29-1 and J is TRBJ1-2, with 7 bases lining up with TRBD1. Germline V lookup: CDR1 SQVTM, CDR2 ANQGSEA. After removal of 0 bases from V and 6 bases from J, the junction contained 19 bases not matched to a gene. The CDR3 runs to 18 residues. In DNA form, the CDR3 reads TGCAGCGTTGAAGATCTCTCCTTCCTGGGACAGCCCAACGATGGCTACACCTTC. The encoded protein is CSVEDLSFLGQPNDGYTF.

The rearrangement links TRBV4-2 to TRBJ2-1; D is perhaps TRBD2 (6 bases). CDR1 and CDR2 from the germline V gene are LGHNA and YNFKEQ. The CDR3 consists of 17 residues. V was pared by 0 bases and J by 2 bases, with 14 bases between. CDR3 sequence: CASSQDWGGVAYNEQFF. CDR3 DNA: TGTGCCAGCAGCCAAGATTGGGGCGGGGTCGCCTACAATGAGCAGTTCTTC.

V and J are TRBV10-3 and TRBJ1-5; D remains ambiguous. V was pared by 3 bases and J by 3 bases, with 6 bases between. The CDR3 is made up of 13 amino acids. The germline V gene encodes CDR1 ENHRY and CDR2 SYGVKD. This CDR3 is CAISDWPNQPQHF. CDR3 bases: TGTGCCATCAGTGATTGGCCCAATCAGCCCCAGCATTTT.

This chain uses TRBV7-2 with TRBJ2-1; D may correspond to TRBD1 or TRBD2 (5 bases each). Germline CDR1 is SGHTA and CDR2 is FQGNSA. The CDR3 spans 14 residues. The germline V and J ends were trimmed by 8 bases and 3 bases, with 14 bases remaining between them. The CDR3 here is CASGRRDRYNEQFF. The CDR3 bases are TGTGCCAGCGGGAGAAGGGACCGCTACAATGAGCAGTTCTTC.

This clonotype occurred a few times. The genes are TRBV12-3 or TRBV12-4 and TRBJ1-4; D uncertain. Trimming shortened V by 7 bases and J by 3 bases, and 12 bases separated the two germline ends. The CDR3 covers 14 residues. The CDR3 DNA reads TGTGCCAGCACCCTAGGGCTCTCTAATGAAAAACTGTTTTTT. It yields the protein CASTLGLSNEKLFF.

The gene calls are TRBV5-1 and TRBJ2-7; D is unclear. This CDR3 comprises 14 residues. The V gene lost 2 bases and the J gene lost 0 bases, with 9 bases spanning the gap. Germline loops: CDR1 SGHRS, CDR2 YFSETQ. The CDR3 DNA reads TGCGCCAGCAGCTTATCCCACCCCTCCTACGAGCAGTACGTC. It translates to CASSLSHPSYEQYV.

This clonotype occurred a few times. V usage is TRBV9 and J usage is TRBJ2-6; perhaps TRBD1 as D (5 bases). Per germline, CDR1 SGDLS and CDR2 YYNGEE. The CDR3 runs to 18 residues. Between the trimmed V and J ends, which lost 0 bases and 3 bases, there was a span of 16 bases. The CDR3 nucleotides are TGTGCCAGCAGCGTAGCAGGACACCCTATGGGTGGGGCCAACGTCCTGACTTTC. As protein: CASSVAGHPMGGANVLTF.

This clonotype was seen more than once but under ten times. The CDR3 DNA reads as TGTGCCAGCATACGGGGCGTTAGGGATACGCAGTATTTT. Its protein product is CASIRGVRDTQYF. This chain connects TRBV2 to TRBJ2-3; D is perhaps TRBD1 or TRBD2 (5 bases each). Germline V lookup: CDR1 SNHLY, CDR2 FYNNEI. Between the trimmed V and J ends, which lost 7 bases and 6 bases, there was a span of 14 bases. The CDR3 extends over 13 amino acids. The full variable domain, its missing parts supplied by reference TRBV2 and TRBJ2-3, is EPEVTQTPSHQVTQMGQEVILRCVPISNHLYFYWYRQILGQKVEFLVSFYNNEISEKSEIFDDQFSVERPDGSNFTLKIRSTKLEDSAMYFCASIRGVRDTQYFGPGTRLTVL.

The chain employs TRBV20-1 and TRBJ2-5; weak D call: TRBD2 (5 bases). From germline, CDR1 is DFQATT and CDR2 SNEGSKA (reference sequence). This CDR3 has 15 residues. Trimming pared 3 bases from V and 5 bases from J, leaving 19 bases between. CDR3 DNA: TGCAGTGCTAGGTTCGGGTCCGGGTCGGGGGAGACCCAGTACTTC. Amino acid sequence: CSARFGSGSGETQYF.

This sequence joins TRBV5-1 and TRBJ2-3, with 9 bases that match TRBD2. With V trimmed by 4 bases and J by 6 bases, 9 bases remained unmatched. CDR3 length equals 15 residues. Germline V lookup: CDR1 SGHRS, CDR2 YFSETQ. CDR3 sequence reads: CASSTLAGGFDTQYF. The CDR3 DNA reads TGCGCCAGCAGCACCCTCGCGGGGGGGTTCGATACGCAGTATTTT.

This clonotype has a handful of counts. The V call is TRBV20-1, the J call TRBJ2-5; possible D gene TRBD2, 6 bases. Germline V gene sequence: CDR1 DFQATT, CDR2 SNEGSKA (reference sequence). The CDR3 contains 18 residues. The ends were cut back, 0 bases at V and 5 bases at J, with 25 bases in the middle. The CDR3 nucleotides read TGCAGTGCTAGAGAGGCTACGGGACTTACCACTGTCGGGGAGACCCAGTACTTC. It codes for CSAREATGLTTVGETQYF.

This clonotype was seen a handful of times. The chain's CDR3 is CASSLLRGNYGYTF. The CDR3 region has the DNA TGCGCCAGCAGCTTGTTGCGGGGTAACTATGGCTACACCTTC. This chain links TRBV5-1 with TRBJ1-2; unclear D gene. The CDR3 totals 14 residues. Per the germline V gene, CDR1 is SGHRS and CDR2 is YFSETQ. V was clipped by 1 base and J by 1 base, with 8 bases between them.

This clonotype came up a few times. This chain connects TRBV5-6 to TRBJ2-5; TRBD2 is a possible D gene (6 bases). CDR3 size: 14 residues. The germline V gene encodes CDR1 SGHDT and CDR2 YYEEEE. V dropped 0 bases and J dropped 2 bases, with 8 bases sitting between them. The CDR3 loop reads CASSLVRGQETQYF. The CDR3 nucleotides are TGTGCCAGCAGCTTGGTGCGGGGACAAGAGACCCAGTACTTC.

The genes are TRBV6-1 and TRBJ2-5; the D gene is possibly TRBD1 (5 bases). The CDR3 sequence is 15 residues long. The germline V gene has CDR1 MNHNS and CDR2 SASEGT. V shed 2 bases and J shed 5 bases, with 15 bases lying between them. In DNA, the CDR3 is TGTGCCAGCAGTGAAAGTTGGTCAGGGATGGAGACCCAGTACTTC. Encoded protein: CASSESWSGMETQYF.

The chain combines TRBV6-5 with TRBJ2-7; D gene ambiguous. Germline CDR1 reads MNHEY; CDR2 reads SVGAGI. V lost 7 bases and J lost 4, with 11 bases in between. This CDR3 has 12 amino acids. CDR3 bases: TGTGCCAGCACCCAAACGGGTTACGAGCAGTACTTC. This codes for CASTQTGYEQYF.

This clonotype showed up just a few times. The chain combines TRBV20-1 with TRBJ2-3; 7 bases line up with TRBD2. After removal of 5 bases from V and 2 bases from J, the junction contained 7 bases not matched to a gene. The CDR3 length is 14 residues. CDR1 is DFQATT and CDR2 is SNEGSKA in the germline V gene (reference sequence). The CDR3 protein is CSASGTIITDTQYF. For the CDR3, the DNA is TGCAGTGCTTCTGGGACTATTATCACAGATACGCAGTATTTT.

CDR3 sequence reads: CASSLTGSGLGPDTQYF. CDR3 bases: TGTGCCAGCAGCTTAACTGGATCGGGGCTCGGGCCAGATACGCAGTATTTT. This rearrangement joins TRBV7-3 to TRBJ2-3, with D perhaps assigned TRBD1 or TRBD2 (5 bases each). Germline V gene data show CDR1 as SGHTA and CDR2 as FQGTGA. Trimming removed 0 bases from V and 4 bases from J, with 17 bases in between. This CDR3 has 17 residues.

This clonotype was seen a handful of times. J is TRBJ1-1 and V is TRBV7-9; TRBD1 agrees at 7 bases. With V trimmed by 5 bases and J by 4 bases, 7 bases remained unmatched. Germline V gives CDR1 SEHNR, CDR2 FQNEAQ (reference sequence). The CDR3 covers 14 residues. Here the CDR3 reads CASSPRSGGTEAFF. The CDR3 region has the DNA TGTGCCAGCAGCCCCCGTTCAGGGGGCACTGAAGCTTTCTTT.

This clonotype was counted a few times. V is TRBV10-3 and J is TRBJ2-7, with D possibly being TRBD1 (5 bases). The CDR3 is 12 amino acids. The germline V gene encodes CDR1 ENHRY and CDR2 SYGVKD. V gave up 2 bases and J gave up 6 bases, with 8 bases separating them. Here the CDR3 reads CAISETGGEQYV. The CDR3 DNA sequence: TGTGCCATCAGTGAGACAGGCGGCGAGCAGTACGTC.

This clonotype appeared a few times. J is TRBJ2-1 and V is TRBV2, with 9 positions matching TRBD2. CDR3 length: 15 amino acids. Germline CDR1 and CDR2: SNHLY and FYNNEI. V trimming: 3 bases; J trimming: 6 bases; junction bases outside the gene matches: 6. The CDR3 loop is CASSDPSGALNEQFF. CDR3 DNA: TGTGCCAGCAGTGACCCTAGCGGGGCTCTCAATGAGCAGTTCTTC. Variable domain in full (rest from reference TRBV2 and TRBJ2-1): EPEVTQTPSHQVTQMGQEVILRCVPISNHLYFYWYRQILGQKVEFLVSFYNNEISEKSEIFDDQFSVERPDGSNFTLKIRSTKLEDSAMYFCASSDPSGALNEQFFGPGTRLTVL.

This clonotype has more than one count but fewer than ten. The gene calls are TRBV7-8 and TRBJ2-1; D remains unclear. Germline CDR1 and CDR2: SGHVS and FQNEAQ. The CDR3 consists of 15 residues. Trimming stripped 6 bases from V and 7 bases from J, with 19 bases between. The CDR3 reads CASRDEDPAENEQFF. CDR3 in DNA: TGTGCCAGCAGGGATGAGGACCCCGCCGAGAATGAGCAGTTCTTC.

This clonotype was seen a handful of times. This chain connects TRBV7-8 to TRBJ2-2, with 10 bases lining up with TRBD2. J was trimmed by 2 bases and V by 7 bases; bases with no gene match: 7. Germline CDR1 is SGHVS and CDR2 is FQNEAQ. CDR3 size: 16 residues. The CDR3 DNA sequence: TGTGCCAGCACCTATCTAGCGGGGGCTAACACCGGGGAGCTGTTTTTT. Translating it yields CASTYLAGANTGELFF.

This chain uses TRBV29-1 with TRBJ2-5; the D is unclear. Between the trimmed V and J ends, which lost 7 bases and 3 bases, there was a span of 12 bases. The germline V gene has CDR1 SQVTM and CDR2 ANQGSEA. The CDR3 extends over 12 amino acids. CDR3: CSAVGVEETQYF. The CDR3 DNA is TGCAGCGCCGTTGGGGTAGAAGAGACCCAGTACTTC.

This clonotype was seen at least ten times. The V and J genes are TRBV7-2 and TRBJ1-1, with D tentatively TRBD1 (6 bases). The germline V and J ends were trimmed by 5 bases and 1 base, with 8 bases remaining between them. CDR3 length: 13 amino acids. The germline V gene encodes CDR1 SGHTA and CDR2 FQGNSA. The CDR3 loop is CASSKGGNTEAFF. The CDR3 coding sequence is TGTGCCAGCAGCAAGGGGGGGAACACTGAAGCTTTCTTT. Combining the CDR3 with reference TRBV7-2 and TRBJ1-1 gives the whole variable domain GAGVSQSPSNKVTEKGKDVELRCDPISGHTALYWYRQSLGQGLEFLIYFQGNSAPDKSGLPSDRFSAERTGGSVSTLTIQRTQQEDSAVYLCASSKGGNTEAFFGQGTRLTVV.

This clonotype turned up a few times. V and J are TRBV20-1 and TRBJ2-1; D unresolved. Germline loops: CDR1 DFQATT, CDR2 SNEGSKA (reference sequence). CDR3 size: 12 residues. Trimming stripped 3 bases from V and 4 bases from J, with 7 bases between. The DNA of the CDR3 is TGCAGTGCTAGTTGGGGATACAATGAGCAGTTCTTC. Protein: CSASWGYNEQFF.